The rows below give T cell receptor beta chains drawn from one sample of a study of post-analysis software for immune sequencing data. Each CDR3 protein is one row after TCRdb ran MiXCR on the PCR reads. The table includes more than 450,000 distinct CDR3 sequences, about 44% detected once. Sequencing was performed on blood. These receptors were taken from a girl aged 10 to 17 with multiple sclerosis. Each CDR3 is given with its conserved first and last residue. The D gene is left open where the match is weak. For some rows the clone size is stated as once, few or many, or as a class when expanded; others skip it.

TRBV24-1,TRBJ2-3,.,.,TGTGCCACCAGTGATTTGTTCGGAGATACGCAGTATTTT,CATSDLFGDTQYF
TRBV20-1,TRBJ2-7,.,.,TGCAGTGCAACCTGGGGTACCACCATGGGCGAGCAGTACTTC,CSATWGTTMGEQYF
TRBV5-1,TRBJ2-5,.,.,TGCGCCAGCAGTCCTACACTTGGGCAGCAGGAGACCCAGTACTTC,CASSPTLGQQETQYF
TRBV7-2,TRBJ2-1,.,.,TGTGCCAGCAGTCCTCGCGGAGGGGGCAATGAGCAGTTCTTC,CASSPRGGGNEQFF
TRBV9,TRBJ1-3,.,.,TGTGCCAGCAGCGTAGACCCCGGGAGGCAGCTTGGAAACACCATATATTTT,CASSVDPGRQLGNTIYF
TRBV20-1,TRBJ2-3,TRBD2,many,TGCAGTGCTAGAGCTAGCGGAAGCACAGATACGCAGTATTTT,CSARASGSTDTQYF
TRBV4-2,TRBJ1-2,.,.,TGTGCCAGTAGCCAAGACTTGAGGGTTGACTATGGCTACACCTTC,CASSQDLRVDYGYTF
TRBV7-8,TRBJ2-7,.,.,TGTGCCAGCAGCGCGGGCCCCTTGGACGAGCAGTACTTC,CASSAGPLDEQYF
TRBV12-3/TRBV12-4,TRBJ2-1,.,once,TGTGCCAGCAGTCCCCGGGACTTCTCTCTCGGGTTCTTC,CASSPRDFSLGFF
TRBV27,TRBJ2-5,TRBD2,few,TGTGCCAGCAGTTCGACTCTAGCGGGGGGTCTGGAGACCCAGTACTTC,CASSSTLAGGLETQYF
TRBV11-2,TRBJ1-1,.,few,TGTGCCAGCAGCTTAGGCAACTCGAACACTGAACCTTTCTTT,CASSLGNSNTEPFF
TRBV20-1,TRBJ2-3,.,.,TGCAGTGCTCTACAAGGGGGACAAGGCACAGATACGCAGTATTTT,CSALQGGQGTDTQYF
TRBV5-1,TRBJ1-1,.,.,TGCGCCAGCAGCCACAGAGATTCCACTGAAGCTTTCTTT,CASSHRDSTEAFF
TRBV12-3/TRBV12-4,TRBJ1-4,TRBD1,few,TGTGCCAGCAGACCCCCGGGACAGAGTTATGAAAAACTGTTTTTT,CASRPPGQSYEKLFF
TRBV12-3/TRBV12-4,TRBJ1-5,.,.,TGTGCCAGCAGGACACAGGGAAAGAATCAGCCCCAGCATTTT,CASRTQGKNQPQHF
TRBV24-1,TRBJ2-6,.,.,TGTGCCACCAGTGAGGCAGGGTCTGGGGCCAACGTCCGGACTTTC,CATSEAGSGANVRTF
TRBV5-6,TRBJ2-3,TRBD2,.,TGTGCCAGCAGCCCACGACTAGCGTGGGTGGCAGATACGCAGTATTTT,CASSPRLAWVADTQYF
TRBV15,TRBJ1-5,.,once,TGTGCCACCAGCAGAGCAGGACAGCCCCAGCATTTT,CATSRAGQPQHF
TRBV28,TRBJ1-2,.,.,TGTGCCAGCAGCCGCCCCGGCCAGCAGAACTATGGCTACACCTTC,CASSRPGQQNYGYTF
TRBV4-1,TRBJ1-2,.,.,TGCGCCAGCAGCCAAGAAGGTAGCCTGTCCAATGGCTACACCTTC,CASSQEGSLSNGYTF
TRBV24-1,TRBJ2-2,.,few,TGTGCCTCGTCGGCCGGGACCGGGGAGCTGTTTTTT,CASSAGTGELFF
TRBV5-1,TRBJ2-3,TRBD1,.,TGCGCCAGCGCCCCGGCCGGGGACAGACGCACAGATACGCAGTATTTT,CASAPAGDRRTDTQYF
TRBV7-2,TRBJ1-4,.,.,TGTGCCAGCAGCACGCGCCTCTTAAATGAAAAACTGTTTTTT,CASSTRLLNEKLFF
TRBV7-2,TRBJ2-5,TRBD1,.,TGTGCCAGCAGCTTTTCGGGGACAGGGGGCCAAGAGACCCAGTACTTC,CASSFSGTGGQETQYF
TRBV24-1,TRBJ2-1,TRBD2,.,TGTGCCACCAGTGATTTAGCGGGAGATCAGTACAATGAGCAGTTCTTC,CATSDLAGDQYNEQFF
TRBV12-3/TRBV12-4,TRBJ2-1,TRBD2,.,TGTGCCAGCAGTCACGGACTAGCCGATGAGCAGTTCTTC,CASSHGLADEQFF
TRBV3-1,TRBJ1-1,.,.,TGTGCCAGCAGCCAAAGGACTAGGGTGGGCACTGAAGCTTTCTTT,CASSQRTRVGTEAFF
TRBV29-1,TRBJ2-5,TRBD1,few,TGCAGCGTTGGGGGGGACAGGGGCTCTGAGACCCAGTACTTC,CSVGGDRGSETQYF
TRBV10-3,TRBJ2-7,.,.,TGTGCCATCAGTGAAGACCGAGCCTACGAGCAGTACTTC,CAISEDRAYEQYF
TRBV20-1,TRBJ1-2,.,few,TGCAGTGCTAGTCTGGGAAACTATGGCTACACCTTC,CSASLGNYGYTF
TRBV12-3/TRBV12-4,TRBJ1-2,TRBD1,.,TGTGCCAGCAGTTTACGGGGGACAGACTATGGCTACACCTTC,CASSLRGTDYGYTF
TRBV20-1,TRBJ2-5,.,.,TGCAGTGCTAGAGATAACAGAAAACCCCAAGAGACCCAGTACTTC,CSARDNRKPQETQYF
TRBV7-2,TRBJ2-7,TRBD1,once,TGTGCCAGCAGCGCCGGACAGGCGTGGACTTACGAGCAGTACTTC,CASSAGQAWTYEQYF
TRBV2,TRBJ2-7,TRBD1,few,TGTGCCAGCAGACACAGGGGTTCCGCCTACGAGCAGTACTTC,CASRHRGSAYEQYF
TRBV5-1,TRBJ1-1,.,.,TGCGCCAGCAGCTCCGGGCCCACTTCACAGATAAACACTGAAGCTTTCTTT,CASSSGPTSQINTEAFF
TRBV9,TRBJ2-3,.,.,TGTGCCAGCAGCGTAGGGGTTACGCCCGGAGATACGCAGTATTTT,CASSVGVTPGDTQYF
TRBV20-1,TRBJ2-1,.,.,TGCAGTGCACACCCCGGGGACAAGGAGTCAGGGGAGCAGTTCTTC,CSAHPGDKESGEQFF
TRBV7-9,TRBJ1-2,TRBD1,.,TGTGCCAGCAGCTTCTCCGGGACAGGGAAGATGGATGGCTACACCTTC,CASSFSGTGKMDGYTF
TRBV9,TRBJ1-2,.,.,TGTGCCAGCAGCGGGACAGAACCTAACTATAGCTACACCTTC,CASSGTEPNYSYTF
TRBV5-1,TRBJ2-7,TRBD2,.,TGCGCCAGCAGTTGGGGGGAGCGGGGGAGAGCCTACGAGCAGTACTTC,CASSWGERGRAYEQYF
TRBV28,TRBJ2-5,TRBD2,few,TGTGCCAGCACTCAAGCGGGGGCCAGACCTCAAGAGACCCAGTACTTC,CASTQAGARPQETQYF
TRBV7-2,TRBJ2-7,TRBD1,few,TGTGCCAGCAGCCGGACCGGGACAGACTACGAGCAGTACTTC,CASSRTGTDYEQYF
TRBV20-1,TRBJ1-6,TRBD1,.,TGCAGTGCTAGAGCTCCCGGGACAGATAATTCACCCCTCCACTTT,CSARAPGTDNSPLHF
TRBV5-1,TRBJ2-7,.,.,TGCGCCAGCAGCTTGGTACTCGGGGGCGCGGGCGACGAGCAGTACTTC,CASSLVLGGAGDEQYF
TRBV24-1,TRBJ2-5,.,.,TGTGCCACCAGTGATTTTGAAATGGGTGAAGAGACCCAGTACTTC,CATSDFEMGEETQYF
TRBV5-1,TRBJ2-3,TRBD2,few,TGCGCCAGCAGCTACGGGACTAGTGGAGATACGCAGTATTTT,CASSYGTSGDTQYF
TRBV7-9,TRBJ2-1,.,.,TGTGCCAGCAGCTTAGTGTTGGGGAATGAGCAGTTCTTC,CASSLVLGNEQFF
TRBV12-3/TRBV12-4,TRBJ2-5,TRBD1,.,TGTGCCAGCAGTTTGGGACAGGGCCATAGGGAGACCCAGTACTTC,CASSLGQGHRETQYF
TRBV12-3/TRBV12-4,TRBJ1-1,TRBD1,few,TGTGCCAGCAGTTTAGCGCGGGGGGCAGGGGGGAATACGGCTGAAGCTTTCTTT,CASSLARGAGGNTAEAFF
TRBV6-6,TRBJ2-7,.,.,TGTGCCAGCAGTTCAACAGGGGAGCAGTACTTC,CASSSTGEQYF